The 27 T cell receptor beta chains below come from one sample, sequenced in a study of blood T cell repertoires in COVID-19. Data came from immunoSEQ multiplex PCR; TCRdb stores just in-frame clones and leaves some out. The table records approximately 110,000 clones, less than 90% of them present only once. The specimen sequenced was peripheral blood. The receptors shown here come from a man aged 45-65 years with acute or convalescent COVID-19.

The gene calls are TRBV9 and TRBJ1-4, with 10 bases identical to TRBD1. CDR1 and CDR2 (germline): SGDLS, YYNGEE. The CDR3 length is 13 residues. Unmatched junction bases numbered 1, after V lost 3 bases and J lost 8 bases. The CDR3 here is CASSAGQGEKLFF. As DNA, the CDR3 is TGTGCCAGCAGCGCGGGACAGGGGGAAAAACTGTTTTTT.

This chain connects TRBV6-1 to TRBJ2-7, with D unresolved. This CDR3 comprises 14 residues. The V gene lost 2 bases and the J gene lost 2 bases, with 10 bases spanning the gap. Looked up from germline, CDR1 is MNHNS and CDR2 is SASEGT. DNA for the CDR3: TGTGCCAGCAGTGAATTTACAGCTACCTACGAGCAGTACTTC. It encodes CASSEFTATYEQYF.

The chain has TRBV5-4 and TRBJ1-2; D may be TRBD1 (6 bases). The V gene lost 0 bases and the J gene lost 4 bases, with 16 bases spanning the gap. The CDR3 spans 16 residues. Germline V lookup: CDR1 SGHNT, CDR2 YYREEE (reference sequence). The CDR3, as DNA: TGTGCCAGCAGCTTGGAGGGGGGCGGACTAGTCTATGGCTACACCTTC. Encoded protein: CASSLEGGGLVYGYTF.

The chain combines TRBV7-3 with TRBJ2-1; 8 nucleotides align to TRBD2. V lost 2 bases and J lost 7; bases outside the gene matches: 4. The CDR3 extends over 14 amino acids. Per the germline V gene, CDR1 is SGHTA and CDR2 is FQGTGA. In DNA form, the CDR3 reads TGTGCCAGCAGCTTAGATCCTAGCGGGAATGAGCAGTTCTTC. It encodes CASSLDPSGNEQFF.

The CDR3 DNA reads TGTGCCAGCAGTTACGAGGAGGGGAATCAGCCCCAGCATTTT. Protein: CASSYEEGNQPQHF. The chain links TRBV6-6 to TRBJ1-5; D perhaps matches TRBD1 (5 bases). The germline V and J ends were trimmed by 2 bases and 4 bases, with 9 bases remaining between them. This CDR3 contains 14 residues. Germline loops: CDR1 MNHNY, CDR2 SVGAGI (reference sequence).

The chain recombines TRBV3-1 (or the pseudogene TRBV3-2) with TRBJ2-5; 9 bases fit TRBD2. From germline, CDR1 is LGHDT and CDR2 YNNKEL (reference sequence). This CDR3 contains 16 residues. Germline trimming cut 4 bases from V and 1 base from J; bases unmatched to any gene: 7. CDR3 in DNA: TGTGCCAGCAGCCTACGGGGACTAGCCTTCCAAGAGACCCAGTACTTC. It yields the protein CASSLRGLAFQETQYF.

This clone was seen once. The chain has TRBV10-2 and TRBJ2-2, with 11 bases lining up with TRBD1. V dropped 7 bases and J dropped 4; count of bases not matched to a gene: 5. This CDR3 comprises 15 residues. From germline, CDR1 is WSHSY and CDR2 SAAADI. The CDR3 DNA follows: TGCGCCAGCACACCGGGACAGGGGGGCACCGGGGAGCTGTTTTTT. It codes for CASTPGQGGTGELFF.

The rearrangement joins TRBV13 to TRBJ2-3; a weak D match, TRBD1 (5 bases). Trimming pared 1 base from V and 0 bases from J, leaving 11 bases between. Germline V CDR1 and CDR2: PRHDT, FYEKMQ (reference sequence). This CDR3 has 16 residues. The CDR3 nucleotides read TGTGCCAGCAGCTTAGTAGGGGAAAGTAGCACAGATACGCAGTATTTT. This encodes CASSLVGESSTDTQYF.

This chain uses TRBV7-2 with TRBJ2-7; TRBD2 matches 11 bases. V lost 0 bases, J lost 6 bases, and 7 bases stayed unmatched. The CDR3 loop spans 16 amino acids. The germline V gene has CDR1 SGHTA and CDR2 FQGNSA. The CDR3 sequence: CASSLAPSGRFGEQYF. DNA of the CDR3: TGTGCCAGCAGCTTAGCGCCTAGCGGGAGGTTTGGCGAGCAGTACTTC.

The chain uses TRBV4-1 and TRBJ1-2, with 7 bases matching TRBD1. Germline assignment: CDR1 MGHRA and CDR2 YSYEKL. The CDR3 runs 16 residues. Germline trimming cut 0 bases from V and 0 bases from J; bases unmatched to any gene: 4. The CDR3 is CASSQDYGTANYGYTF. CDR3 DNA: TGCGCCAGCAGCCAAGATTACGGGACAGCTAACTATGGCTACACCTTC.

V is TRBV5-1 and J is TRBJ1-6; 7 nucleotides match TRBD1. V gave up 4 bases and J gave up 8 bases; unmatched junction bases: 9. This CDR3 is 15 amino acids long. From germline, CDR1 is SGHRS and CDR2 YFSETQ. The CDR3 nucleotides read TGCGCCAGCAGCACAGGGACAGCTATTGATTCACCCCTCCACTTT. Protein: CASSTGTAIDSPLHF.

The CDR3 here is CASSSPGAGRFYNEQFF. CDR3 nucleotides: TGTGCCAGCAGTTCTCCAGGGGCGGGTCGATTTTACAATGAGCAGTTCTTC. The gene calls are TRBV28 and TRBJ2-1, with D maybe TRBD1 (6 bases). There are 17 residues in the CDR3. Trimming cost V 4 bases and J 4 bases, with 20 bases left between them. Germline V gives CDR1 MDHEN, CDR2 SYDVKM.

The gene calls are TRBV6-1 and TRBJ1-5; D ambiguous. This CDR3 comprises 14 residues. Germline lookup yields CDR1 MNHNS and CDR2 SASEGT. The germline V and J ends were trimmed by 2 bases and 4 bases, with 9 bases remaining between them. The CDR3, as DNA: TGTGCCAGCAGTGAACCGGGTCTTAATCAGCCCCAGCATTTT. Protein sequence: CASSEPGLNQPQHF.

The gene calls are TRBV11-2 and TRBJ2-1, with D perhaps matching TRBD2 (5 bases). In germline, CDR1 is SGHAT, CDR2 FQNNGV. The CDR3 runs 15 residues. V was shortened by 7 bases and J by 9 bases, with 22 bases between the two germline ends. Here the CDR3 DNA reads TGTGCCAGCATTCCGTACCGGGAAGGTAATTTTGAGCAGTTCTTC. Translating it yields CASIPYREGNFEQFF.

The chain employs TRBV28 and TRBJ2-5, with 7 bases lining up with TRBD2. The CDR3 is 14 amino acids. Germline trimming cut 4 bases from V and 5 bases from J; bases unmatched to any gene: 7. From germline, CDR1 is MDHEN and CDR2 SYDVKM. The chain's CDR3 is CASSWTRALETQYF. DNA of the CDR3: TGTGCCAGCAGTTGGACTAGGGCGCTGGAGACCCAGTACTTC.

The chain carries TRBV30 and TRBJ1-4; TRBD1 aligns across 7 bases. V shed 2 bases, J shed 4 bases, and the junction held 10 bases outside the gene matches. The CDR3 loop spans 16 amino acids. Germline V lookup: CDR1 GTSNPN, CDR2 SVGIG (reference sequence). CDR3 coding DNA: TGTGCCTGGAGTTCTCCTCCGGGACAGATTAATGAAAAACTGTTTTTT. This sequence encodes CAWSSPPGQINEKLFF.

In this sample, this clone turned up once. This sequence joins TRBV14 and TRBJ2-3, with D unresolved. Trimming stripped 0 bases from V and 0 bases from J, with 16 bases between. In germline, CDR1 is SGHDN, CDR2 FVKESK. The CDR3 spans 18 residues. The CDR3: CASSQDLTGWASTDTQYF. CDR3 DNA sequence: TGTGCCAGCAGCCAAGATCTTACCGGCTGGGCTAGCACAGATACGCAGTATTTT.

This clone was detected a few times. DNA of the CDR3: TGTGCCGGAGGGACAGTACTTAACTATGGCTACACCTTC. Its protein product is CAGGTVLNYGYTF. The gene calls are TRBV2 and TRBJ1-2, with TRBD1 identical over 7 bases. This CDR3 is 13 amino acids long. V was clipped by 11 bases and J by 1 base; unmatched bases: 7. The germline V gene has CDR1 SNHLY and CDR2 FYNNEI.

This sequence joins TRBV2 and TRBJ2-3; D uncertain. The germline gives CDR1 SNHLY, CDR2 FYNNEI. Trimming shortened V by 6 bases and J by 4 bases, and 5 bases separated the two germline ends. The CDR3 is made up of 11 amino acids. The CDR3 coding sequence is TGTGCCAGCAGCGAGGCAGATACGCAGTATTTT. Translated: CASSEADTQYF.

V and J are TRBV4-1 and TRBJ2-5; D is uncertain. This CDR3 has 11 residues. The germline gives CDR1 MGHRA, CDR2 YSYEKL. Trimming pared 1 base from V and 6 bases from J, leaving 3 bases between. CDR3 nucleotides: TGCGCCAGCAGCCAAGGGCAGACCCAGTACTTC. This codes for CASSQGQTQYF.

The chain uses TRBV6-5 and TRBJ2-5; 14 nucleotides match TRBD2. CDR3 length equals 16 residues. Germline CDR1 reads MNHEY; CDR2 reads SVGAGI. The V gene end was trimmed by 2 bases and the J gene end by 1 base; junction bases not matched to a gene: 0. DNA of the CDR3: TGTGCCAGCAGTTACGGGACTAGCGGGGGCCAAGAGACCCAGTACTTC. It yields the protein CASSYGTSGGQETQYF.

The chain links TRBV11-3 to TRBJ2-3, with 7 bases aligning to TRBD1. Germline V lookup: CDR1 SGHNT, CDR2 YENEEA. This CDR3 is 11 amino acids long. V was pared by 5 bases and J by 9 bases, with 2 bases of the junction left unmatched. DNA for the CDR3: TGTGCCAGCAGCCCAGGGGGAACGCAGTATTTT. It specifies CASSPGGTQYF.

CDR3 sequence (DNA): TGCGCCAGCAGCCATCACGGACAGGGTAGTAATCAGCCCCAGCATTTT. Its protein product is CASSHHGQGSNQPQHF. The chain is built from TRBV4-1 and TRBJ1-5; 8 bases agree with TRBD1. Germline V gene sequence: CDR1 MGHRA, CDR2 YSYEKL. V dropped 3 bases and J dropped 4; count of bases not matched to a gene: 8. The CDR3 contains 16 residues.

The J gene is TRBJ1-5, the V gene TRBV28; TRBD1 might be the D (6 bases). Trimming shortened V by 5 bases and J by 5 bases, and 16 bases separated the two germline ends. The germline CDR1 and CDR2 sequences are MDHEN and SYDVKM. This CDR3 has 15 residues. The CDR3, as DNA: TGTGCCAGCAGTACCCGGACAGCTGGACATCAGCCCCAGCATTTT. Translation: CASSTRTAGHQPQHF.

The rearrangement uses TRBV21-1 and TRBJ1-5. TRBV21-1 is an annotated pseudogene. The CDR3 spans 14 residues. The CDR3: CARPPGPSNQPQHF. CDR3 DNA sequence: TGTGCCAGACCTCCCGGTCCAAGTAATCAGCCCCAGCATTTT.

The chain couples TRBV6-5 to TRBJ1-2; D unresolved. This CDR3 spans 13 amino acids. Germline V gives CDR1 MNHEY, CDR2 SVGAGI. V dropped 6 bases and J dropped 8 bases, with 16 bases sitting between them. The CDR3 coding sequence is TGTGCCAGCAGCCGTACCTTGCTGCGCGGCTACACCTTC. It yields the protein CASSRTLLRGYTF.

This sequence joins TRBV20-1 and TRBJ1-4; TRBD1 aligns across 9 bases. Trimming at V came to 3 bases and at J to 8 bases, leaving 10 bases not matched to a gene. CDR3 size: 15 residues. CDR1 is DFQATT and CDR2 is SNEGSKA in the germline V gene (reference sequence). The DNA of the CDR3 is TGCAGTGCTAGTTATTGGGGACAGGGTCGGGAAAAACTGTTTTTT. Amino acids: CSASYWGQGREKLFF.